This T cell receptor beta chain was sequenced during a study of metastatic and nonmetastatic thyroid tumors. V dropped 1 base and J dropped 5; count of bases not matched to a gene: 12. Germline values: CDR1 MGHRA, CDR2 YSYEKL. The CDR3 extends over 17 amino acids. Per the authors' pipeline: Between-group CDR3 differences, defined by clinicopathological status, yielded a distant-metastasis classifier for papillary thyroid cancer. TCRdb recomputed clones from the PCR reads via MiXCR. These V and J calls are TCRdb output, not the study's own analysis. The sample holds 14,000 or so clones, about 30% seen once. Ahead of thyroid surgery, no patient had received treatment of any kind. In this sample, this clone turned up many times.

Sequenced material: tumor tissue. The sequence was obtained from a female donor with papillary thyroid cancer or a benign thyroid nodule (not recorded which). Some clones in this sample may be carry-over from other donors' samples. The rearrangement uses TRBV4-1 and TRBJ2-5; 8 bases agree with TRBD1. This CDR3 is CASSQGGTGDLFETQYF. CDR3 DNA: TGCGCCAGCAGCCAAGGGGGGACAGGAGATCTGTTCGAGACCCAGTACTTC.